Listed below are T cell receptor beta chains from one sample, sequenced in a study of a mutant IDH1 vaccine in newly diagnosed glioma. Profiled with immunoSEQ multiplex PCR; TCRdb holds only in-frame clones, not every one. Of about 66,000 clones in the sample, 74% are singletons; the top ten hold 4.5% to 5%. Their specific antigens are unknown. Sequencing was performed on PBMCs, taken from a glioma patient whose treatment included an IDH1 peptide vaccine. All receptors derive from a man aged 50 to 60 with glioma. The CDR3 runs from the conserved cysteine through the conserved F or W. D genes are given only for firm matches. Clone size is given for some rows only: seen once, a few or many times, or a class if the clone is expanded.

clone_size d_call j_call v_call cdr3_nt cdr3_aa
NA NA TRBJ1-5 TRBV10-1 TGCGCCAGCAGTGAGTCAACAGAAATAGGCCAGCCCCAGCATTTT CASSESTEIGQPQHF
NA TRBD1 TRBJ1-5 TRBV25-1 TGTGCCAGCAGCCTTTCGGACAGGCAGCCCCAGCATTTT CASSLSDRQPQHF
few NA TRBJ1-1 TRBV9 TGTGCCAGCAGCGTAGAAGCGGGGAGGAATGCTTTCTTT CASSVEAGRNAFF
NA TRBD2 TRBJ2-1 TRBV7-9 TGTGCCAGCAGCCCGAGCGGGGGGGCCGGCGGAGAGCAGTTCTTC CASSPSGGAGGEQFF
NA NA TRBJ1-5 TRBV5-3 TGTGCCACCCCCGGGAGGAATCAGCCCCAGCATTTT CATPGRNQPQHF
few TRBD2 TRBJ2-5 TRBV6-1 TGTGCCAGCAGTGAAACAAGGTGGCAGGGAGGGTTGGAGACCCAGTACTTC CASSETRWQGGLETQYF
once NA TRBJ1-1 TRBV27 TGTGCCAGCAGTCCCCAGGGGAGCCCTGAAGCTTTCTTT CASSPQGSPEAFF
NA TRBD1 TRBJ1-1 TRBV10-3 TGTGCCATCAGGGGGGACAGCATGAACACTGAAGCTTTCTTT CAIRGDSMNTEAFF
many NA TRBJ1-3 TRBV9 TGTGCCAGCAGCGTAGTAGGGACTGGAAACACCATATATTTT CASSVVGTGNTIYF
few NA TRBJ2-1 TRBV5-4 TGTGCCAGCACCCCAGAGGGCGTCTACAATGAGCAGTTCTTC CASTPEGVYNEQFF
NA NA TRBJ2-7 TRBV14 TGTGCCAGCAGCCAAGATTTTTGGGGGAAGACTGGCCGGGGCAAGTCAGCCTACGAGCAGTACTTC CASSQDFWGKTGRGKSAYEQYF
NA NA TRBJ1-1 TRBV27 TGTGCCAGCGCCTGGGGAACTAACACTGAAGCTTTCTTT CASAWGTNTEAFF
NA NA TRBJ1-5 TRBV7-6 TGTGCCAGCAGCTTAGAGGCAGGAAGGGGCCAGCCCCAGCATTTT CASSLEAGRGQPQHF
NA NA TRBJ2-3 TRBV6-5 TGTGCCAGCAGTTACTCGCCGACAGATACGCAGTATTTT CASSYSPTDTQYF
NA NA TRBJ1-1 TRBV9 TGTGCCAGCAGCCGGGACGCGGGTTTGAACACTGAAGCTTTCTTT CASSRDAGLNTEAFF
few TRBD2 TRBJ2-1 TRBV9 TGTGCCAGCAGCGTAGACAGCGGGGGGTCCTTTAGAGAGCAGTTCTTC CASSVDSGGSFREQFF
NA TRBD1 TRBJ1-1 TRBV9 TGTGCCAGCAGCCCCGGACAGGTACTCATGAACACTGAAGCTTTCTTT CASSPGQVLMNTEAFF
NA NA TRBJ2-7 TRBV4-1 TGCGCCAGCAGCCAAGTGGCAGACTACGAGCAGTACTTC CASSQVADYEQYF
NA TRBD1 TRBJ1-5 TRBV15 TGTGCCACCAGCCGGACAGGGGCACGTCAGCCCCAGCATTTT CATSRTGARQPQHF
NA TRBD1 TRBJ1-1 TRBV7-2 TGTGCCAGCAGCTTAGGCCCGACAGGGAAAACTGAAGCTTTCTTT CASSLGPTGKTEAFF
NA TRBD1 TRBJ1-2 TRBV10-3 TGTGCCATCAGTACAGGGGGCCTCTATGGCTACACCTTC CAISTGGLYGYTF
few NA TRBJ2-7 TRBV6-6 TGTGCCAGCAGTTACGTCGAAAGGGCCTACGAGCAGTACTTC CASSYVERAYEQYF
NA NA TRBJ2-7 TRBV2 TGTGCCAGCAGCCCTCAGGTCGAGCAGTACTTC CASSPQVEQYF
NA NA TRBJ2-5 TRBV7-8 TGTGCCAGCACCGGGGGCCAAGAGACCCAGTACTTC CASTGGQETQYF
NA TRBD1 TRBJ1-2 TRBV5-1 TGCGCCAGCAGCTCCCCGGGACAGGGGGCGTGGGAGGACTATGGCTACACCTTC CASSSPGQGAWEDYGYTF
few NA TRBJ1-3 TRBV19 TGTGCCAGTAGTGAACAGGCCGCTTCGGGAAACACCATATATTTT CASSEQAASGNTIYF
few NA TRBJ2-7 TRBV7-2 TGTGCCAGCAGCTTAGGGACAGAAGTCTACGAGCAGTACTTC CASSLGTEVYEQYF
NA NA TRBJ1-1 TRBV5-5 TGTGCCAGCAGCTTGGACAGGCCGTCCACTGAAGCTTTCTTT CASSLDRPSTEAFF
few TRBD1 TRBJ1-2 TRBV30 TGTGCCTGGAGTGTACTAAGGGCAGGGGGCAGCTATGGCTACACCTTC CAWSVLRAGGSYGYTF
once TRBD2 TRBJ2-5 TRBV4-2 TGTGCCAGCAGCCAAGAGACTAGCGGGGAAGAGACCCAGTACTTC CASSQETSGEETQYF
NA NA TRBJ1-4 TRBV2 TGTGCCAGCACCCGGGCCCAGGTGGAAAAACTGTTTTTT CASTRAQVEKLFF
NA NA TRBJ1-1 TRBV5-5 TGTGCCAGCAGCTTGCCAGGGCAGGTCACTGAAGCTTTCTTT CASSLPGQVTEAFF
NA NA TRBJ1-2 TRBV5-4 TGTGCCAGCAGCTCCCCACAGGGTCCTCTACATGGCTACACCTTC CASSSPQGPLHGYTF
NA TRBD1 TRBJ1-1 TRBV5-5 TGTGCCAGCGGATTCACGACAGGGCTGAACACTGAAGCTTTCTTT CASGFTTGLNTEAFF
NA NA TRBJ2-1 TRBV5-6 TGTGCCAGCAGCTTGGGACAGCTAAATGAGCAGTTCTTC CASSLGQLNEQFF
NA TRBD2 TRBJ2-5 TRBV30 TGTGCCTGGAGCGGAGCGGGGCCCAGGGAGACCCAGTACTTC CAWSGAGPRETQYF
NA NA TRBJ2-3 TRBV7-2 TGTGCTGCCGGGGCTAGCACAGATACGCAGTATTTT CAAGASTDTQYF
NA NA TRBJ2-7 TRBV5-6 TGTGCCAGCAGCTTGGGAAGGAACGAGCAGTACTTC CASSLGRNEQYF
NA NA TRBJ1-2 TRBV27 TGTGCCAGCAGTCCGGGCCCCTATGGCTACACCTTC CASSPGPYGYTF
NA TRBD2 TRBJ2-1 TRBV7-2 TGTGCCAGCAGCCCGACTAGCGGGGTAAACAATGAGCAGTTCTTC CASSPTSGVNNEQFF
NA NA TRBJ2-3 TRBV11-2 TGTGCCAGCAGCTTAGGGGCCGGGGGCTTCACAGATACGCAGTATTTT CASSLGAGGFTDTQYF
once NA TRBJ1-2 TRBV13 TGTGCCAGCAGCCCCGGAAGCGACAGTCGGATCTATGGCTACACCTTC CASSPGSDSRIYGYTF
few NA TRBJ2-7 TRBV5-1 TGCGCCAGCAGCTTGGAAGAACAACTTGGCGAGCAGTACTTC CASSLEEQLGEQYF
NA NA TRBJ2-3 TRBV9 TGTGCCAGCAGCGTAGTCCTAGCAGCAGATACGCAGTATTTT CASSVVLAADTQYF
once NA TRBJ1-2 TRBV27 TGTGCCAGCAGTTTATCGACTGGTAGTACGCATGGCTACACCTTC CASSLSTGSTHGYTF
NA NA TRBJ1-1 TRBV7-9 TGTGCCAGCAGCTTTCCACAGGGAAGTCCTTTCTTT CASSFPQGSPFF
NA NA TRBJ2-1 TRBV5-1 TGCGCCAGCGAGGAGCTTGGGAGCTCCTACAATGAGCAGTTCTTC CASEELGSSYNEQFF
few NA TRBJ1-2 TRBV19 TGTGCCAGTAGGCCCGGGGGGAATGGCTACACCTTC CASRPGGNGYTF